This TCR beta chain was sequenced for a study of blood T cell repertoires in COVID-19. Whole-study context: Acute-phase and convalescent COVID-19 samples originated in the United States, Italy and Spain. From T cells, B-cell-depleted T cells, or PBMCs came the material, which was cDNA or gDNA.

Per the original methods: Amplification of reference gene primers provided the estimated nucleated cell counts. The method was immunoSEQ multiplex PCR; TCRdb's version includes in-frame clones alone and lacks a portion of them. The V and J calls and clone size are taken from that table; D and trimming were inferred from the DNA. The sample shows 150,000 to 200,000 clones, just under 80% of them seen only once. Germline CDR1 is MDHEN and CDR2 is SYDVKM. The CDR3 is 12 amino acids. The V gene lost 8 bases and the J gene lost 3 bases, with 10 bases spanning the gap. The sample consisted of peripheral blood. The receptor comes from a man between 65 and 80 years old with active or convalescent COVID-19. The chain combines TRBV28 with TRBJ1-1; maybe TRBD1 (5 bases). The DNA for the CDR3 is TGTGCCAGCGGATTAGGGGACACTGAAGCTTTCTTT. Its protein product is CASGLGDTEAFF.